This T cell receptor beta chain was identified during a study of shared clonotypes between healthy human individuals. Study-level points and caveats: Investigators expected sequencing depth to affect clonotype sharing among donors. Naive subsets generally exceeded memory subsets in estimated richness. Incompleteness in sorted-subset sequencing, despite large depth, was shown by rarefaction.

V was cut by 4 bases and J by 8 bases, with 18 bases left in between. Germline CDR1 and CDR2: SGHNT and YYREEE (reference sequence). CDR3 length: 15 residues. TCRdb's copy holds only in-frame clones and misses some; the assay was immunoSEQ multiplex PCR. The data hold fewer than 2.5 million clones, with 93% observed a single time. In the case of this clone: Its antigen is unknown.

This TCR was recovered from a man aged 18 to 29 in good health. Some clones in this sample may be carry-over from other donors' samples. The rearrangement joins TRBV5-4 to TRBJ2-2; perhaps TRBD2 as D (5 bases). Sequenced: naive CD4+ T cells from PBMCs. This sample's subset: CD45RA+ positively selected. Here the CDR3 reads CASSNGEKIPGELFF. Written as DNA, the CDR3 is TGTGCCAGCAGCAACGGGGAGAAAATTCCAGGGGAGCTGTTTTTT. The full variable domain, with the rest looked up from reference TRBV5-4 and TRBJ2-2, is ETGVTQSPTHLIKTRGQQVTLRCSSQSGHNTVSWYQQALGQGPQFIFQYYREEENGRGNFPPRFSGLQFPNYSSELNVNALELDDSALYLCASSNGEKIPGELFFGEGSRLTVL.